The sample holds many counts of the clone carrying this T cell receptor beta chain. The antigen is unknown. It was the library that attached unique molecular identifiers to individual cDNA molecules. As processed by the authors: A per-sample median of 95,638 TCRs was observed, with a range of roughly 20,000 to 750,000. MiXCR, applied by TCRdb to the RACE reads, yields one record per CDR3 protein. The V and J calls here are based on TCRdb, not the publication. The sample has 69,000 or so distinct CDR3 sequences, over 9% seen once. This specimen comes from a study of human T cells and chemical hapten exposure. At the level of the study: In the sensitization step, 2% DPC was placed on approximately 2 cm by approximately 2 cm of upper inner arm skin.

V was clipped by 4 bases and J by 7 bases, with 6 bases between them. This CDR3 contains 11 residues. Looked up from germline, CDR1 is MNHEY and CDR2 is SVGEGT. As for time point: patch test 2, 6 weeks after DPC sensitization. Treatment denoted: therapeutic diphenylcyclopropenone sensitization with weekly scalp DPC. Regarding the study as a whole: Donor immune responses may differ from healthy people's, since all donors had alopecia.

This sequence originates from a woman between 50 and 59 years old with alopecia areata. Some clones in this sample may be carry-over from other donors' samples. The sample consisted of whole blood, taken in connection with sensitization to the hapten diphenylcyclopropenone (DPC). The chain has TRBV6-2 or TRBV6-3 and TRBJ2-3; no reliable D call. The CDR3 sequence: CASSWGNTQYF. CDR3 DNA: TGTGCCAGCAGTTGGGGAAATACGCAGTATTTT.